This is a list of T cell receptor beta chains from one sample in a study of regulatory T cells in long-lasting Graves disease. TCRdb processed the multiplex PCR reads anew with MiXCR; each CDR3 protein has one entry. The data show 250,000 to 300,000 distinct CDR3 sequences, with around 23% seen just once and around three fifths held by the top ten. The input for sequencing was peripheral blood mononuclear cells (PBMCs), taken when the disease was refractory, from a patient treated with antithyroid drugs. These receptors were taken from a female donor with Graves disease. CDR3s include the opening cysteine and the closing phenylalanine or tryptophan. D genes are given only for firm matches. Clone size is given for some rows only: seen once, a few or many times, or a class if the clone is expanded.

d_call: NA; j_call: TRBJ2-5; v_call: TRBV6-1; clone_size: many; cdr3_nt: TGTGCCAGCAGGAGTGGAGGGGGAAGTGGTTGGGAGACCCAGTACTTC; cdr3_aa: CASRSGGGSGWETQYF
d_call: NA; j_call: TRBJ2-7; v_call: TRBV28; clone_size: few; cdr3_nt: TGTGCCAGCAGTCCCACAGCGGGCGGGCTCTACGAGCAGTACTTC; cdr3_aa: CASSPTAGGLYEQYF
d_call: NA; j_call: TRBJ1-5; v_call: TRBV9; clone_size: few; cdr3_nt: TGTGCCAGCAGCGTATCGGATAGCAATCAGCCCCAGCATTTT; cdr3_aa: CASSVSDSNQPQHF
d_call: TRBD1; j_call: TRBJ1-2; v_call: TRBV14; clone_size: few; cdr3_nt: TGTGCCAGCAGCCAAGCGGGACAGCTTGTTGGCTACACCTTC; cdr3_aa: CASSQAGQLVGYTF
d_call: NA; j_call: TRBJ2-7; v_call: TRBV4-2; clone_size: few; cdr3_nt: TGTGCCAGCAGCCCCTCCTTAGCGTCAGAATACGAGCAGTACTTC; cdr3_aa: CASSPSLASEYEQYF
d_call: NA; j_call: TRBJ1-4; v_call: TRBV20-1; clone_size: NA; cdr3_nt: TGCAGTGCTAGAGAGAGCTCCCGGCAAGAAAAACTGTTTTTT; cdr3_aa: CSARESSRQEKLFF
d_call: NA; j_call: TRBJ1-5; v_call: TRBV27; clone_size: few; cdr3_nt: TGTGCCAGCAGTTTAGTGGACAATCAGCCCCAGCATTTT; cdr3_aa: CASSLVDNQPQHF
d_call: NA; j_call: TRBJ1-4; v_call: TRBV20-1; clone_size: few; cdr3_nt: TGCAGTGCGAGAATCCAGGTGAGAGAAAAACTGTTTTTT; cdr3_aa: CSARIQVREKLFF
d_call: NA; j_call: TRBJ1-1; v_call: TRBV6-2/TRBV6-3; clone_size: many; cdr3_nt: TGTGCCAGCAGTTACTCCCCATGGAACACTGAAGCTTTCTTT; cdr3_aa: CASSYSPWNTEAFF
d_call: NA; j_call: TRBJ2-5; v_call: TRBV7-2; clone_size: NA; cdr3_nt: TGTGCCAGCGGGTGGGGTGAGACCCAGTACTTC; cdr3_aa: CASGWGETQYF
d_call: TRBD2; j_call: TRBJ2-4; v_call: TRBV7-8; clone_size: many; cdr3_nt: TGTGCCAGCAGCATACACCGACTAGCGGGAATCCGCGGCATTCAGTACTTC; cdr3_aa: CASSIHRLAGIRGIQYF
d_call: TRBD1; j_call: TRBJ2-1; v_call: TRBV2; clone_size: many; cdr3_nt: TGTGCCAGCAGTGCGACAGGGATGTCCTACAATGAGCAGTTCTTC; cdr3_aa: CASSATGMSYNEQFF
d_call: NA; j_call: TRBJ2-6; v_call: TRBV4-3; clone_size: NA; cdr3_nt: TGCGCCAGCAGCCAAAGTTACAAGAGCTCTGGGGCCAACGTCCTGACTTTC; cdr3_aa: CASSQSYKSSGANVLTF
d_call: NA; j_call: TRBJ2-3; v_call: TRBV11-2; clone_size: NA; cdr3_nt: TGTGCCAGCAGCTTAGATTACGGGTCAGATACGCAGTATTTT; cdr3_aa: CASSLDYGSDTQYF
d_call: NA; j_call: TRBJ2-7; v_call: TRBV6-5; clone_size: NA; cdr3_nt: TGTGCCAGCAGTTTTCCCCCAGGGGACCCGCCCTACGAGCAGTACTTC; cdr3_aa: CASSFPPGDPPYEQYF
d_call: NA; j_call: TRBJ1-4; v_call: TRBV6-4; clone_size: few; cdr3_nt: TGTGCCACTACCCTGACAGGAGGCGATGAAAAACTGTTTTTT; cdr3_aa: CATTLTGGDEKLFF
d_call: NA; j_call: TRBJ1-3; v_call: TRBV12-3/TRBV12-4; clone_size: NA; cdr3_nt: TGCGTTGTGAGGCACTCTGGAAACACCATATATTTT; cdr3_aa: CVVRHSGNTIYF
d_call: TRBD1; j_call: TRBJ2-7; v_call: TRBV4-3; clone_size: NA; cdr3_nt: TGCGCCAGCAGCCAAGATAGATATGGACAGGGAAGAGGCGAGCAGTACTTC; cdr3_aa: CASSQDRYGQGRGEQYF
d_call: TRBD2; j_call: TRBJ2-7; v_call: TRBV6-1; clone_size: NA; cdr3_nt: TGTGCCAGCAGTGACTCCGGGACTAGCGGGAGTTACGAGCAGTACTTC; cdr3_aa: CASSDSGTSGSYEQYF
d_call: NA; j_call: TRBJ2-7; v_call: TRBV28; clone_size: many; cdr3_nt: TGTGCCAGCAGTGTACCACAGGGCAGCTACGAGCAGTACTTC; cdr3_aa: CASSVPQGSYEQYF
d_call: NA; j_call: TRBJ1-6; v_call: TRBV5-1; clone_size: many; cdr3_nt: TGCGCCAGCAGCCCACTGACAGGAAATTCACCCCTCCACTTT; cdr3_aa: CASSPLTGNSPLHF
d_call: NA; j_call: TRBJ2-7; v_call: TRBV20-1; clone_size: NA; cdr3_nt: TGCAGTGCTGGGGAGACAGTGGGGGCGGTTTACGAGCAGTACTTC; cdr3_aa: CSAGETVGAVYEQYF
d_call: TRBD2; j_call: TRBJ2-2; v_call: TRBV20-1; clone_size: few; cdr3_nt: TGCAGTGCCAGTAGCGGGCACGCCGGGGAGCTGTTTTTT; cdr3_aa: CSASSGHAGELFF
d_call: NA; j_call: TRBJ2-5; v_call: TRBV11-2; clone_size: NA; cdr3_nt: TGTGCCAGCAGCTCGGTGGAGACCCAGTACTTC; cdr3_aa: CASSSVETQYF
d_call: NA; j_call: TRBJ2-1; v_call: TRBV5-6; clone_size: NA; cdr3_nt: TGTGCCAGCAGCGCCGGACACAAGGGTTACAATGAGCAGTTCTTC; cdr3_aa: CASSAGHKGYNEQFF
d_call: NA; j_call: TRBJ2-5; v_call: TRBV28; clone_size: few; cdr3_nt: TGTGCCAGCAGTTTCAGGGTCAGTGAGGCCCAGTACTTC; cdr3_aa: CASSFRVSEAQYF
d_call: TRBD2; j_call: TRBJ2-1; v_call: TRBV9; clone_size: NA; cdr3_nt: TGTGCCAGCAGCGTAGCGGGAGGATGGAATGAGCAGTTCTTC; cdr3_aa: CASSVAGGWNEQFF
d_call: NA; j_call: TRBJ1-5; v_call: TRBV28; clone_size: many; cdr3_nt: TGTGCCAGCAGTTCGGGACAAATTAGTAGCAATCAGCCCCAGCATTTT; cdr3_aa: CASSSGQISSNQPQHF
d_call: TRBD1; j_call: TRBJ1-2; v_call: TRBV7-9; clone_size: few; cdr3_nt: TGTGCCAGCAGCTTCCCGAGTCCCGGGACAGCCTATGGCTACACCTTC; cdr3_aa: CASSFPSPGTAYGYTF
d_call: NA; j_call: TRBJ2-1; v_call: TRBV6-1; clone_size: NA; cdr3_nt: TGTGCCAGCAGTCGGGCAGGGAACTCCTACAATGAGCAGTTCTTT; cdr3_aa: CASSRAGNSYNEQFF
d_call: TRBD1; j_call: TRBJ1-6; v_call: TRBV28; clone_size: few; cdr3_nt: TGTGCCAGCAGTCTGCGGACAGGCAGGAAGGATTCACCCCTCCACTTT; cdr3_aa: CASSLRTGRKDSPLHF
d_call: NA; j_call: TRBJ2-6; v_call: TRBV12-3/TRBV12-4; clone_size: few; cdr3_nt: TGTGCCAGCAGTTTAGACAACTCTGGGGCCAACGTCCTGACTTTC; cdr3_aa: CASSLDNSGANVLTF
d_call: NA; j_call: TRBJ2-4; v_call: TRBV29-1; clone_size: few; cdr3_nt: TGCAGCGTTGCGGCGGAGCGAGGAAACATTCAGTACTTC; cdr3_aa: CSVAAERGNIQYF
d_call: NA; j_call: TRBJ2-7; v_call: TRBV20-1; clone_size: NA; cdr3_nt: TGCAGTGCTAGTCCCGGGGATTCCTACGAGCAGTACTTC; cdr3_aa: CSASPGDSYEQYF
d_call: NA; j_call: TRBJ1-3; v_call: TRBV7-2; clone_size: few; cdr3_nt: TGTGCCAGCAGCTTACGGACAGCCGGGCAAGGAAACACCATATATTTT; cdr3_aa: CASSLRTAGQGNTIYF
d_call: TRBD1; j_call: TRBJ1-3; v_call: TRBV6-2/TRBV6-3; clone_size: few; cdr3_nt: TGTGCCAGCAGTTATCCACCGGGACAGGCTGGAAACACCATATATTTT; cdr3_aa: CASSYPPGQAGNTIYF
d_call: TRBD1; j_call: TRBJ2-4; v_call: TRBV18; clone_size: many; cdr3_nt: TGTGCCAGCTCACCACCGACAGGGAGCGGAAACATTCAGTACTTC; cdr3_aa: CASSPPTGSGNIQYF
d_call: NA; j_call: TRBJ1-6; v_call: TRBV6-5; clone_size: few; cdr3_nt: TGTGCCAGCAGTTACTCGAGTGGGAAGGAACCACCCCTCCACTTT; cdr3_aa: CASSYSSGKEPPLHF
d_call: NA; j_call: TRBJ2-7; v_call: TRBV11-2; clone_size: NA; cdr3_nt: TGTGCCAGCAGCTTAGGGGGTATGAGCTCCTACGAGCAGTACTTC; cdr3_aa: CASSLGGMSSYEQYF
d_call: TRBD2; j_call: TRBJ2-1; v_call: TRBV11-2; clone_size: NA; cdr3_nt: TGTGCCAGCAGCTTAAGATTTAGCGGGAGAAATGAGCAGTTCTTC; cdr3_aa: CASSLRFSGRNEQFF